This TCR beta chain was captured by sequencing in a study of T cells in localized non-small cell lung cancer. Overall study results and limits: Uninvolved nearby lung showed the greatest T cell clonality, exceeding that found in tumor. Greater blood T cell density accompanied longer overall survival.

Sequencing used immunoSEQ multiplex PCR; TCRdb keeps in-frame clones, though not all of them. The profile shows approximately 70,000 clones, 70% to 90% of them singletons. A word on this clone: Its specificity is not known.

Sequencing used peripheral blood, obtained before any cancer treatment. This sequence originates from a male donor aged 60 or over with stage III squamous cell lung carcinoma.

CDR3 region: CASSLPNLRGAAEAFF. The CDR3 DNA reads as TGTGCCAGCAGCTTACCCAACCTCAGGGGCGCCGCTGAAGCTTTCTTT. The chain couples TRBV7-2 to TRBJ1-1, with D maybe TRBD1 (6 bases). Deletions cut 2 bases from V and 6 bases from J, with 19 bases between. CDR1 is SGHTA, CDR2 FQGNSA, per germline. This CDR3 region has 16 residues. Together with reference TRBV7-2 and TRBJ1-1, the CDR3 gives the full variable domain: GAGVSQSPSNKVTEKGKDVELRCDPISGHTALYWYRQSLGQGLEFLIYFQGNSAPDKSGLPSDRFSAERTGGSVSTLTIQRTQQEDSAVYLCASSLPNLRGAAEAFFGQGTRLTVV.